What follows are 4 T cell receptor beta chains derived from one specimen sequenced in a study of glioma-infiltrating T cells. Using RNA template, CDR3s of TCR alpha and beta were amplified with iRepertoire arm-PCR. Using its own MiXCR run on the multiplex PCR reads, TCRdb lists one record per CDR3 protein. Of about 180,000 distinct CDR3 sequences listed, more than 35% were seen once; the top ten hold roughly 5.5%. The sequenced sample was glioma tissue, nonneoplastic brain tissue, or PBMCs (not recorded which). The origin of the receptors is a human donor with low-grade glioma or glioblastoma, undergoing nonglioma brain surgery, or in good health (not recorded which).

This sequence joins TRBV14 and TRBJ2-5, with D tentatively TRBD1 (5 bases). Germline CDR1 SGHDN, CDR2 FVKESK. This CDR3 is 14 amino acids long. Trimming cost V 2 bases and J 5 bases, with 12 bases left between them. The CDR3 nucleotides read TGTGCCAGCAGCCAACTGGGGCTGCTGGAGACCCAGTACTTC. It translates to CASSQLGLLETQYF.

The chain has TRBV12-3 or TRBV12-4 and TRBJ2-7; D uncertain. CDR3 length: 12 amino acids. V gave up 5 bases and J gave up 5 bases, with 10 bases separating them. Written as DNA, the CDR3 is TGTGCCAGCAGTCTCCTTATCCACGAGCAGTACTTC. It is translated as CASSLLIHEQYF.

This clonotype showed up many times. CDR3 sequence reads: CASRGLAGGHTQYF. The CDR3 region has the DNA TGTGCCAGCAGGGGACTAGCGGGAGGGCATACGCAGTATTTT. The V gene is TRBV6-1, the J gene TRBJ2-3; 16 bases are shared with TRBD2. CDR1 MNHNS and CDR2 SASEGT come from the germline V gene. V gave up 6 bases and J gave up 7 bases; unmatched junction bases: 1. The CDR3 has 14 amino acids.

V usage is TRBV29-1 and J usage is TRBJ2-2; D may match TRBD1 or TRBD2 (6 bases each). The CDR3 contains 12 residues. The V end lost 7 bases, the J end lost 7 bases, and 13 bases lay between the germline ends. In germline, CDR1 is SQVTM, CDR2 ANQGSEA. CDR3 in amino acids: CSAIRGVGELFF. CDR3 DNA sequence: TGCAGCGCCATAAGGGGGGTCGGGGAGCTGTTTTTT.